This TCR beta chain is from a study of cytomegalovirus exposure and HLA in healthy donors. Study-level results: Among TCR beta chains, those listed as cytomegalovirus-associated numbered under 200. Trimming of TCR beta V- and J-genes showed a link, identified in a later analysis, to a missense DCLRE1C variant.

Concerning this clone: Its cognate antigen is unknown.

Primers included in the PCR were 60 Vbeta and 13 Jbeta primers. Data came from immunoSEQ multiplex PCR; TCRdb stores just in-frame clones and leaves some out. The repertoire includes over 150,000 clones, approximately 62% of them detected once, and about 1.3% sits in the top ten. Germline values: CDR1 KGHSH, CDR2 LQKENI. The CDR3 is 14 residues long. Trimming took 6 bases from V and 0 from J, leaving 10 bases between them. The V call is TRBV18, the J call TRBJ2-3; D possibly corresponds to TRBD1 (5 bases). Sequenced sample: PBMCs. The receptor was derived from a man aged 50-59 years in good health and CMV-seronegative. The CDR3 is CASSRQSSTDTQYF. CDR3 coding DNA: TGTGCCAGCTCCCGACAGTCTAGCACAGATACGCAGTATTTT.